This T cell receptor (beta chain) was sequenced during a study of human T cells and chemical hapten exposure. In the study overall: On the upper back, patch tests were applied with 0.01% DPC and read at 6 days.

For the library, individual cDNA molecules each received unique molecular identifiers. Authors' data handling: Sequenced samples showed a median of approximately 96,000 TCRs each, with counts running from 23,224 to 690,600. Via MiXCR, TCRdb re-called the RACE reads, giving one row per CDR3 protein. The V and J calls, along with clone size, are taken from TCRdb and not from the paper's own processing. The sample shows 350,000 to 450,000 distinct CDR3 sequences, more than 4.5% of them seen only once. In its sample, this clonotype was seen many times. Regarding time point: pre-sensitization, week 0. Described treatment: therapeutic diphenylcyclopropenone sensitization with weekly scalp DPC. RNA extraction used unfractionated whole blood as the source of total RNA. This specimen consisted of whole blood, obtained in connection with sensitization to the hapten diphenylcyclopropenone (DPC). The sequence was collected from a woman between 45 and 65 years old with alopecia areata. Some clones in this sample may be carry-over from other donors' samples.

CDR3 nucleotides: TGTGCCAGCAGTCCCCCGAGCGGGAGGCGAACAGATACGCAGTATTTT. As protein: CASSPPSGRRTDTQYF. The chain is built from TRBV6-5 and TRBJ2-3; 9 nucleotides agree with TRBD2. V shed 5 bases and J 3 bases; nucleotides not matched to a gene: 9. Germline V lookup: CDR1 MNHEY, CDR2 SVGAGI. The CDR3 runs to 16 residues.